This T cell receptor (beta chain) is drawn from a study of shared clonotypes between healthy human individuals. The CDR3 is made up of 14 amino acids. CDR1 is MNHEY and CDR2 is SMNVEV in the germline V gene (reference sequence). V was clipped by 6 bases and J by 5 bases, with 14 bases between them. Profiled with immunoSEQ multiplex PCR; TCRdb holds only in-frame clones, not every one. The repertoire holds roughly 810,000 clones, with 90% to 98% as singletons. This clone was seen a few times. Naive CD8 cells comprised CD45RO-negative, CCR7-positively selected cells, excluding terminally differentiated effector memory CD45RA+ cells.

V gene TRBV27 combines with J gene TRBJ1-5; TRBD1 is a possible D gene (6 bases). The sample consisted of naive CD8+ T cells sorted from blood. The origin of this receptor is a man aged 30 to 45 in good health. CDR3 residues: CASSPGGGDQPQHF. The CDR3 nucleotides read TGTGCCAGCAGCCCCGGGGGGGGCGATCAGCCCCAGCATTTT.